These 31 T cell receptor beta chains were sequenced from one sample in a study of blood T cells in healthy people across ages. Combining a sample-barcoded 5' primer with a J-beta primer mix, a second PCR ran for roughly 6 to 12 cycles. One entry per CDR3 protein, called by TCRdb with MiXCR from the 5' RACE reads. The sample lists some 1.7 million distinct CDR3 sequences; 28% were seen once. Sequenced input: blood. These receptors were collected from a woman in her 30s in good health.

V gene TRBV6-2 or TRBV6-3 combines with J gene TRBJ2-5; 14 nucleotides line up with TRBD2. In germline, CDR1 is MNHEY, CDR2 SVGEGT. After removal of 8 bases from V and 4 bases from J, the junction contained 6 bases not matched to a gene. The CDR3 runs to 15 residues. The CDR3 coding sequence is TGTGCCAGCCGGGGGACTAGCGGGAGCGCAGAGACCCAGTACTTC. It codes for CASRGTSGSAETQYF.

This clonotype was observed many times. The chain recombines TRBV28 with TRBJ2-6; 9 nucleotides match TRBD1. J lost 0 bases, V lost 6 bases, and 6 bases had no gene match. Germline CDR1 MDHEN, CDR2 SYDVKM. This CDR3 spans 17 amino acids. In DNA form, the CDR3 reads TGTGCCAGCAGGGGGGACAGGGAGAGCTCTGGGGCCAACGTCCTGACTTTC. This sequence encodes CASRGDRESSGANVLTF.

The chain joins TRBV5-4 to TRBJ2-2; D may be TRBD1 (5 bases). CDR1 is SGHNT, CDR2 YYREEE, per germline (reference sequence). V shed 4 bases and J shed 7 bases, with 14 bases lying between them. This CDR3 is 14 amino acids long. CDR3 coding DNA: TGTGCCAGCAGCCAAGACAGCCGCGGCGGGGAGCTGTTTTTT. Its protein is CASSQDSRGGELFF.

The table lists this clonotype with a few counts. V gene TRBV4-3 combines with J gene TRBJ1-1, with D possibly TRBD1 on 5 matching bases. V gave up 3 bases and J gave up 3 bases, with 14 bases separating them. From germline, CDR1 is LGHNA and CDR2 YSLEER. The CDR3 is made up of 15 amino acids. For the CDR3, the DNA is TGCGCCAGCAGCCAGTGGGACGGACTATACACTGAAGCTTTCTTT. It translates to CASSQWDGLYTEAFF.

The V gene is TRBV20-1, the J gene TRBJ1-4; D not resolved. Per the germline V gene, CDR1 is DFQATT and CDR2 is SNEGSKA (reference sequence). V was shortened by 3 bases and J by 6 bases, with 11 bases between the two germline ends. CDR3 length equals 13 residues. For the CDR3, the DNA is TGCAGTGCTAGCTGGCAGCATGATGAAAAACTGTTTTTT. Translated: CSASWQHDEKLFF.

With regard to this clonotype: A read error may be the cause here, since a much bigger clone is one base away. The CDR3 loop is CASSPGMDQPQHF. CDR3 DNA sequence: TGTGCCAGCAGCCCAGGGATGGATCAGCCCCAGCATTTT. V usage is TRBV12-3 or TRBV12-4 and J usage is TRBJ1-5; D might be TRBD1 (5 bases). The CDR3 sequence is 13 residues long. V lost 6 bases to trimming and J lost 5 bases, with 11 bases between them.

This clonotype came up many times. V usage is TRBV20-1 and J usage is TRBJ2-6; no definite D call. Trimming took 0 bases from V and 0 from J, leaving 9 bases between them. CDR1 is DFQATT, CDR2 SNEGSKA, per germline (reference sequence). There are 16 residues in the CDR3. The CDR3 region has the DNA TGCAGTGCTAGAGAAGCCATTATCTCTGGGGCCAACGTCCTGACTTTC. Its translation is CSAREAIISGANVLTF.

In its sample, this clonotype was seen many times. The genes are TRBV4-2 and TRBJ2-7; 9 nucleotides match TRBD1. The V segment lost 2 bases and the J segment 5 bases; nucleotides outside the gene matches: 10. CDR1 is LGHNA, CDR2 YNFKEQ, per germline. The CDR3 is 16 residues long. This CDR3 is CASSQPLGQGVNEQYF. The CDR3 bases are TGTGCCAGCAGCCAACCTCTGGGACAGGGTGTGAACGAGCAGTACTTC.

The chain employs TRBV20-1 and TRBJ2-1, with no clear D. The CDR3 contains 11 residues. Germline V lookup: CDR1 DFQATT, CDR2 SNEGSKA (reference sequence). In DNA form, the CDR3 reads TGCTTAGCAGCAAACGGATACGAGCAGTTCTTC. It yields the protein CLAANGYEQFF.

This rearrangement joins TRBV12-3 or TRBV12-4 to TRBJ2-5, with 10 bases identical to TRBD2. The V and J ends lost 5 bases and 11 bases, in that order; junction bases with no gene match: 14. The CDR3 length is 15 residues. CDR3 residues: CASSRSGRASREQYF. The CDR3 nucleotides are TGTGCCAGCAGTAGAAGCGGGAGGGCCTCGAGGGAGCAGTACTTC.

The chain has TRBV29-1 and TRBJ2-2; the D gene is possibly TRBD2 (6 bases). V was clipped by 4 bases and J by 4 bases, with 13 bases between them. This CDR3 is built from 14 residues. Germline V gives CDR1 SQVTM, CDR2 ANQGSEA. The CDR3 sequence: CSVARRAGTGELFF. CDR3 DNA sequence: TGCAGCGTTGCTCGGAGGGCAGGCACCGGGGAGCTGTTTTTT.

The rearrangement uses TRBV6-5 and TRBJ2-7; TRBD2 matches at 10 bases. In germline, CDR1 is MNHEY, CDR2 SVGAGI. The junction had 13 bases not matched to a gene; V was cut back by 2 bases and J by 6 bases. The CDR3 is made up of 17 amino acids. The CDR3 protein is CASSYETSPSGRSEQYF. CDR3 sequence (DNA): TGTGCCAGCAGTTACGAGACCTCTCCTAGCGGGAGAAGCGAGCAGTACTTC.

This chain uses TRBV7-2 with TRBJ2-1; 12 nucleotides agree with TRBD1. The germline CDR1 and CDR2 sequences are SGHTA and FQGNSA. J gave up 7 bases and V 5 bases, and 9 bases lay outside the gene matches. The CDR3 is made up of 16 amino acids. The CDR3 coding sequence is TGTGCCAGCAGCCAGGGGACAGGGGGCTTGCAAAATGAGCAGTTCTTC. Translation gives CASSQGTGGLQNEQFF.

The CDR3 is CASSVIQGQETQFF. CDR3 nucleotides: TGCGCCAGCAGCGTTATACAGGGCCAAGAGACCCAGTTCTTC. The rearrangement joins TRBV5-1 to TRBJ2-1, with D perhaps matching TRBD1 (6 bases). This CDR3 is built from 14 residues. The V and J ends lost 4 bases and 13 bases respectively, with 21 bases between them. The germline gives CDR1 SGHRS, CDR2 YFSETQ.

V gene TRBV20-1 combines with J gene TRBJ2-7; 10 bases match TRBD1. Germline V gene data show CDR1 as DFQATT and CDR2 as SNEGSKA (reference sequence). CDR3 length: 15 amino acids. Trimming took 5 bases from V and 6 from J; bases not matched to a gene: 13. This chain's CDR3 is CSAPPWDRGGLEQYF. The DNA of the CDR3 is TGCAGTGCTCCACCGTGGGACAGGGGTGGTCTCGAGCAGTACTTC.

Comments on this clonotype: A much larger clone differs by one base, so this may be a read error. The CDR3 protein is CSARSWRERRIQYF. As DNA, the CDR3 is TGCAGTGCCCGATCATGGCGGGAGCGTCGCATTCAGTACTTC. The V call is TRBV20-1, the J call TRBJ2-4; 7 positions match TRBD2. Trimming cost V 6 bases and J 9 bases; bases outside gene matches: 14. The CDR3 is 14 residues long. Looked up from germline, CDR1 is DFQATT and CDR2 is SNEGSKA (reference sequence).

The V gene is TRBV27, the J gene TRBJ2-1; 7 bases map to TRBD2. CDR1 is MNHEY, CDR2 SMNVEV, per germline (reference sequence). The junction had 22 bases not matched to a gene; V was cut back by 8 bases and J by 6 bases. This CDR3 comprises 18 residues. CDR3: CASQLAPFRSSGVNEQFF. The DNA of the CDR3 is TGTGCCAGCCAACTAGCGCCCTTCCGTTCAAGCGGGGTCAATGAGCAGTTCTTC.

This clonotype was observed a few times. The chain combines TRBV9 with TRBJ1-1; no clear D. Germline V gene lookup returns CDR1 SGDLS and CDR2 YYNGEE. This CDR3 spans 13 amino acids. Trimming cost V 3 bases and J 3 bases, with 9 bases left between them. DNA for the CDR3: TGTGCCAGCAGCGAGACGGACTACACTGAAGCTTTCTTT. Translating gives CASSETDYTEAFF.

At least ten counts were recorded for this clonotype. As DNA, the CDR3 is TGTGCCAGCAGCGTCGGACTAGCCTACGAGCAGTACTTC. Translation: CASSVGLAYEQYF. This chain connects TRBV9 to TRBJ2-7; 7 nucleotides align to TRBD2. The V segment lost 2 bases and the J segment 2 bases; nucleotides outside the gene matches: 1. Germline V gives CDR1 SGDLS, CDR2 YYNGEE. This CDR3 comprises 13 residues.

The rearrangement joins TRBV27 to TRBJ2-7; TRBD2 might be the D (5 bases). The germline gives CDR1 MNHEY, CDR2 SMNVEV (reference sequence). This CDR3 has 13 residues. V lost 7 bases to trimming and J lost 2 bases, with 12 bases between them. The CDR3 reads CASTSADPYEQYF. The CDR3 DNA follows: TGTGCCAGCACCTCAGCGGATCCCTACGAGCAGTACTTC.

This clonotype was observed a few times. V gene TRBV15 combines with J gene TRBJ1-1; TRBD1 is a possible D gene (5 bases). V lost 1 base and J lost 2, with 11 bases in between. CDR3 size: 15 residues. CDR1 is LNHNV and CDR2 is YYDKDF in the germline V gene (reference sequence). CDR3 nucleotide sequence: TGTGCCACCAGCAGAGTGGCGGGGGATAACACTGAAGCTTTCTTT. Translating gives CATSRVAGDNTEAFF. The whole variable domain, filled in from reference TRBV15 and TRBJ1-1, reads DAMVIQNPRYQVTQFGKPVTLSCSQTLNHNVMYWYQQKSSQAPKLLFHYYDKDFNNEADTPDNFQSRRPNTSFCFLDIRSPGLGDTAMYLCATSRVAGDNTEAFFGQGTRLTVV.

Details on this clonotype: A much more abundant neighbour one base away suggests this may be a read error. The V and J genes are TRBV12-3 or TRBV12-4 and TRBJ2-7; D possibly corresponds to TRBD2 (6 bases). The CDR3 totals 14 residues. The V and J ends lost 6 bases and 4 bases respectively, with 16 bases between them. The CDR3 coding sequence is TGTGCCAGCAGGTCTCGGGACTTACAATACGAGCAGTACTTC. It is translated as CASRSRDLQYEQYF.

This clonotype has ten or more counts. The V call is TRBV5-1, the J call TRBJ1-5; D perhaps matches TRBD1 (5 bases). This CDR3 has 16 residues. Trimming took off 4 bases at V and 7 bases at J, with 21 bases between the two ends. Germline lookup yields CDR1 SGHRS and CDR2 YFSETQ. The CDR3 DNA reads as TGCGCCAGCAGCCGGAAACAAAAGAAGGGGTACCAGCCCCAGCATTTT. Protein: CASSRKQKKGYQPQHF.

Many counts were recorded for this clonotype. V gene TRBV4-1 combines with J gene TRBJ2-7; D is possibly TRBD1 (6 bases). V lost 1 base to trimming and J lost 4 bases, with 14 bases between them. Germline V gene data show CDR1 as MGHRA and CDR2 as YSYEKL. This CDR3 region has 15 residues. CDR3 amino acids: CASSQGTGWEYEQYF. CDR3 DNA sequence: TGCGCCAGCAGCCAAGGAACAGGGTGGGAGTACGAGCAGTACTTC.

V gene TRBV20-1 combines with J gene TRBJ1-2, with D uncertain. The CDR3 runs to 11 residues. CDR1 is DFQATT, CDR2 SNEGSKA, per germline (reference sequence). The CDR3 sequence is CRVSWPYGYTF. CDR3 DNA: TGCAGGGTTAGCTGGCCCTATGGCTACACCTTC.

This clonotype was seen only a few times. The chain has TRBV7-6 and TRBJ1-5; D might be TRBD1 (6 bases). CDR1 and CDR2 (germline): SGHVS, FNYEAQ. Trimming stripped 4 bases from V and 4 bases from J, with 11 bases between. The CDR3 spans 14 residues. The CDR3 protein is CASSSQTGNQPQHF. The CDR3 nucleotides read TGTGCCAGCAGCTCACAAACAGGGAATCAGCCCCAGCATTTT.

The gene calls are TRBV5-5 and TRBJ2-2; TRBD2 matches at 7 bases. Germline V gene sequence: CDR1 SGHKS, CDR2 YYEKEE (reference sequence). Trimming cost V 2 bases and J 5 bases; bases outside gene matches: 6. The CDR3 contains 15 residues. CDR3 nucleotide sequence: TGTGCCAGCAGCTTTAGCGGGCGTTATACCGGGGAGCTGTTTTTT. This translates into CASSFSGRYTGELFF.

This clonotype was counted between two and nine times. The V and J genes are TRBV20-1 and TRBJ2-7, with D perhaps TRBD2 (6 bases). The CDR3 spans 14 residues. CDR1 and CDR2 from the germline V gene are DFQATT and SNEGSKA (reference sequence). The V gene lost 1 base and the J gene lost 7 bases, with 17 bases spanning the gap. The CDR3 DNA reads TGCAGTGCTAGAGGGGGCGGGGCTTCCTGGGAGCAGTACTTC. It yields the protein CSARGGGASWEQYF.

In its sample, this clonotype was seen a few times. This sequence joins TRBV4-2 and TRBJ1-6; D possibly corresponds to TRBD1 (5 bases). The CDR3 extends over 15 amino acids. V was trimmed by 0 bases and J by 4 bases, leaving 7 bases between them. Germline CDR1 LGHNA, CDR2 YNFKEQ. CDR3 sequence reads: CASSQERQYNSPLHF. The CDR3 DNA reads TGTGCCAGCAGCCAAGAAAGACAGTATAATTCACCCCTCCACTTT.

The chain combines TRBV6-1 with TRBJ1-5; 12 bases align to TRBD1. CDR3 size: 17 residues. Germline loops: CDR1 MNHNS, CDR2 SASEGT. The V gene end was trimmed by 1 base and the J gene end by 7 bases; junction bases not matched to a gene: 8. The CDR3 DNA is TGTGCCAGCAGTGAAGGGCCGGGACAGGGGGCGAGGCAGCCCCAGCATTTT. Its translation: CASSEGPGQGARQPQHF.

This chain uses TRBV7-2 with TRBJ1-3; D gene ambiguous. The V gene lost 3 bases and the J gene lost 1 base, with 10 bases spanning the gap. Germline CDR1 is SGHTA and CDR2 is FQGNSA. This CDR3 is 15 amino acids long. The CDR3 sequence: CASSFLPGSGNTIYF. CDR3 nucleotide sequence: TGTGCCAGCAGCTTCCTTCCAGGTTCTGGAAACACCATATATTTT.